This T cell receptor (beta chain) was captured in a study of CD8 T cells in ankylosing spondylitis. Study-wide findings and caveats: Clones linked with disease were CD8+ and fairly uncommon in the peripheral blood. Characteristic of ankylosing spondylitis blood, it appeared, was a TCR beta motif comprising about eight highly homologous variants. Reported data indicate significant enrichment of disease-linked clones within matched ankylosing spondylitis synovial fluid.

The authors made TCR beta libraries by quantitative 5'-RACE with molecular barcodes. MiXCR, run by TCRdb on the 5' RACE reads, gives a single entry per CDR3 protein. The repertoire holds around 770,000 distinct CDR3 sequences, with roughly 20% as singletons. Remarks on this clonotype: The target antigen is unknown.

Per the germline V gene, CDR1 is SGHRS and CDR2 is YFSETQ. CDR3 length equals 16 residues. J lost 9 bases, V lost 1 base, and 6 bases had no gene match. The sample consisted of blood, either unsorted or a sorted T cell fraction (not recorded which). This sequence was found in a male donor with ankylosing spondylitis. The V and J genes are TRBV5-1 and TRBJ2-1, with 14 bases lining up with TRBD2. This CDR3 is CASSLSAGLAGGEQFF. CDR3 DNA sequence: TGCGCCAGCAGCTTGAGCGCCGGACTAGCGGGGGGTGAGCAGTTCTTC.